Below are 2 T cell receptor beta chains sequenced from a single sample in a study of early T cells in non-severe SARS-CoV-2 infection. Via MiXCR, TCRdb re-called the 5' RACE reads, giving one row per CDR3 protein. The table has around 99,000 distinct CDR3 sequences, approximately 15% seen once. Here the sequenced sample was whole blood, taken at baseline. All receptors come from an adult who was a healthcare worker with PCR-confirmed SARS-CoV-2 infection or an uninfected control (not recorded which).

This clonotype was recorded at least ten times. This rearrangement joins TRBV11-2 to TRBJ2-3; the match to TRBD2 covers 9 bases. Per germline, CDR1 SGHAT and CDR2 FQNNGV. This CDR3 is built from 15 residues. The ends lost 5 bases at V and 4 bases at J; junction bases unmatched: 7. For the CDR3, the DNA is TGTGCCAGCAGCACCAGCGGGAGGAAGGCAGATACGCAGTATTTT. Its translation is CASSTSGRKADTQYF.

The gene calls are TRBV3-1 and TRBJ2-7; D uncertain. V lost 0 bases to trimming and J lost 4 bases, with 16 bases between them. This CDR3 has 16 amino acids. Looked up from germline, CDR1 is LGHDT and CDR2 is YNNKEL (reference sequence). CDR3 region: CASSQDPLGGEYEQYF. In nucleotides, the CDR3 is TGTGCCAGCAGCCAAGACCCGCTTGGCGGAGAGTACGAGCAGTACTTC.